This T cell receptor (beta chain) emerged from a study of blood T cells in healthy people across ages. Study observations and caveats: With unsorted PBMCs, a conclusive comparison of naive versus antigen-experienced cells was not possible.

With a J-beta primer mix and a sample-barcoded 5' primer, a second PCR ran about 7 to 12 cycles. Via MiXCR, TCRdb re-called the 5' RACE reads, giving one row per CDR3 protein. This table has 540,000 or so distinct CDR3 sequences, less than 25% appearing once. V was shortened by 1 base and J by 10 bases, with 17 bases between the two germline ends. CDR3 length: 16 residues. Germline CDR1 reads MNHEY; CDR2 reads SVGAGI. This clonotype was observed a few times. Antigen specificity is unknown. The data also belong to a second study, concerning T cells of mothers and their children. That report notes: Donors were three healthy Caucasian mothers and their six children.

This TCR was sampled from a boy aged 5-17 years in good health. The sequencing sample was made of blood. The chain carries TRBV6-5 and TRBJ1-6, with D hard to call. The CDR3 nucleotides read TGTGCCAGCAGTTACTACCCCCTCAGGAGTGGATCACCCCTCCACTTT. Translation: CASSYYPLRSGSPLHF.